These T cell receptor beta chains were read from a single sample in a study of blood T cell repertoires in COVID-19. The method was immunoSEQ multiplex PCR; TCRdb's version includes in-frame clones alone and lacks a portion of them. The repertoire holds about 45,000 clones, with 83% as singletons. Sequenced input: peripheral blood. The source is a man at least 80 years old in a cohort sampled during active COVID-19. The CDR3 runs from the conserved cysteine through the conserved F or W. D genes are given only for firm matches. Expanded clones are given a class, and other clones once, few, many or no size at all.

j_call clone_size d_call v_call cdr3_aa cdr3_nt
TRBJ2-7 - - TRBV19 CASSTTIDSSYEQYF TGTGCCAGTAGTACGACCATTGACAGTTCCTACGAGCAGTACTTC
TRBJ2-1 - TRBD2 TRBV7-2 CASSLGTSPHNEQFF TGTGCCAGCAGCTTAGGGACTAGCCCTCACAATGAGCAGTTCTTC
TRBJ1-1 - - TRBV5-6 CASSFGARQAATEAFF TGTGCCAGCAGCTTTGGTGCTAGACAGGCGGCCACTGAAGCTTTCTTT
TRBJ1-5 once - TRBV11-2 CASSRGPAQPQHF TGTGCCAGCAGCCGAGGTCCAGCTCAGCCCCAGCATTTT
TRBJ2-5 - - TRBV21-1 CASSPRQGRKETQYF TGTGCCAGCAGCCCCCGACAGGGGAGAAAAGAGACCCAGTACTTC
TRBJ2-7 - TRBD1 TRBV6-5 CASSDRGGPYEQYF TGTGCCAGCAGCGACAGGGGGGGACCCTACGAGCAGTACTTC
TRBJ2-1 - - TRBV21-1 CASSKGDSDLSSYNEQFF TGTGCCAGCAGCAAAGGGGACTCTGACTTGAGCTCCTACAATGAGCAGTTCTTC
TRBJ1-4 - TRBD1 TRBV10-1 CASGGTGRGDNEKLFF TGCGCCAGCGGGGGGACAGGGAGGGGGGATAATGAAAAACTGTTTTTT
TRBJ1-4 - - TRBV6-5 CASSLTATNEKLFF TGTGCCAGCAGCTTGACAGCAACTAATGAAAAACTGTTTTTT
TRBJ2-5 - - TRBV27 CASSLSWVRGRETQYF TGTGCCAGCAGTTTATCGTGGGTAAGAGGTAGAGAGACCCAGTACTTC
TRBJ1-5 few TRBD1 TRBV30 CAWRAGTAMNQPQHF TGTGCCTGGAGGGCCGGGACAGCGATGAATCAGCCCCAGCATTTT
TRBJ2-1 - - TRBV2 CASSVLVSSEQFF TGTGCCAGCAGTGTACTAGTCTCTAGTGAGCAGTTCTTC
TRBJ2-5 - - TRBV13 CASSLDLSRGRETQYF TGTGCCAGCAGCTTAGACTTGTCACGCGGTCGAGAGACCCAGTACTTC
TRBJ1-5 - - TRBV30 CAWSLDASGRQPQHF TGTGCCTGGAGTCTCGACGCCTCAGGTCGTCAGCCCCAGCATTTT
TRBJ2-1 few - TRBV9 CASSVGGGTLSSYNEQFF TGTGCCAGCAGCGTAGGGGGCGGAACCTTGAGCTCCTACAATGAGCAGTTCTTC
TRBJ2-1 few - TRBV19 CASSKGGLDSTNNEQFF TGTGCCAGTAGTAAGGGTGGCTTAGATTCGACTAACAATGAGCAGTTCTTC
TRBJ2-1 once - TRBV28 CASSFRQFSSYNEQFF TGTGCCAGCAGTTTCAGGCAGTTTAGCTCCTACAATGAGCAGTTCTTC
TRBJ1-3 - - TRBV6-1 CASSEVTTTLSGNTIYF TGTGCCAGCAGTGAAGTTACCACTACCCTCTCTGGAAACACCATATATTTT
TRBJ1-6 - TRBD1 TRBV7-2 CASNDRGGNSPLHF TGTGCCAGTAACGACAGGGGAGGTAATTCACCCCTCCACTTT
TRBJ2-7 - - TRBV18 CASSPPSRVEQYF TGTGCCAGCTCACCACCGTCGAGGGTCGAGCAGTACTTC
TRBJ2-3 - TRBD1 TRBV6-5 CASRKGQGAADTQYF TGTGCCAGCAGAAAGGGACAGGGGGCCGCAGATACGCAGTATTTT
TRBJ2-2 - - TRBV25-1 CASSDFGRGGELFF TGTGCCAGCAGTGATTTCGGTAGGGGAGGGGAGCTGTTTTTT
TRBJ1-1 - - TRBV7-9 CASSLRGGWTEAFF TGTGCCAGCAGCTTAAGAGGGGGTTGGACTGAAGCTTTCTTT
TRBJ2-4 - TRBD2 TRBV11-2 CASSSPSGGRNIQYF TGTGCCAGCAGCTCCCCCTCGGGGGGGCGGAACATTCAGTACTTC
TRBJ1-1 - TRBD1 TRBV6-6 CASRNDRDHTEAFF TGTGCCAGCAGAAACGACAGGGACCACACTGAAGCTTTCTTT
TRBJ1-5 once TRBD1 TRBV28 CASSRSSGTGIKPQHF TGTGCCAGCAGCCGTTCATCCGGGACAGGAATAAAGCCCCAGCATTTT
TRBJ2-2 - - TRBV7-6 CASSLVQGGATGELFF TGTGCCAGCAGCTTAGTGCAGGGGGGCGCGACCGGGGAGCTGTTTTTT
TRBJ2-3 - TRBD2 TRBV5-1 CASSPGGLAGWKDTQYF TGCGCCAGCAGCCCGGGGGGACTAGCGGGATGGAAAGATACGCAGTATTTT
TRBJ1-2 - - TRBV5-1 CASSSGGDYGYTF TGCGCCAGCAGCTCCGGGGGGGACTATGGCTACACCTTC
TRBJ2-5 - - TRBV7-9 CASSARWRGTQYF TGTGCCAGCAGCGCCCGTTGGAGGGGGACCCAGTACTTC
TRBJ2-7 - - TRBV5-6 CASSFSVAGEQYF TGTGCCAGCAGCTTCTCAGTCGCTGGCGAGCAGTACTTC
TRBJ1-4 - - TRBV7-2 CASSFDSEVNEKLFF TGTGCCAGCAGCTTTGACAGTGAAGTTAATGAAAAACTGTTTTTT
TRBJ1-3 - - TRBV28 CASKRQLTSSGNTIYF TGTGCCAGCAAACGACAGCTTACGAGCTCTGGAAACACCATATATTTT
TRBJ2-3 - TRBD2 TRBV7-9 CASTVSGGVTDTQYF TGTGCCAGCACTGTTAGCGGGGGTGTTACAGATACGCAGTATTTT
TRBJ2-7 - TRBD2 TRBV5-4 CASRRGSGGGPYEQYF TGTGCCAGCAGGCGGGGCTCCGGGGGGGGCCCCTACGAGCAGTACTTC
TRBJ2-7 - TRBD2 TRBV5-1 CASSPTSGSVNEQYF TGCGCCAGCAGCCCGACTAGCGGGAGTGTCAACGAGCAGTACTTC
TRBJ1-2 - - TRBV5-1 CASSMAGAESGYTF TGCGCCAGCAGCATGGCGGGAGCAGAGTCGGGCTACACCTTC
TRBJ2-1 - - TRBV19 CATRRVGVDEQFF TGTGCCACCAGACGGGTAGGGGTCGATGAGCAGTTCTTC
TRBJ2-2 - TRBD2 TRBV30 CACPGGSGKTGELFF TGTGCCTGCCCCGGTGGGAGCGGGAAGACCGGGGAGCTGTTTTTT
TRBJ1-2 - - TRBV12-5 CASGLVLWGAVGYTF TGTGCTAGTGGTTTGGTACTGTGGGGAGCCGTGGGCTACACCTTC
TRBJ2-2 - - TRBV19 CASKFTGRGTGELFF TGTGCCAGTAAATTCACGGGAAGGGGGACCGGGGAGCTGTTTTTT